A single sample is the source of the 25 T cell receptor beta chains below, sequenced in a study of blood T cell repertoires in COVID-19. Profiling relied on immunoSEQ multiplex PCR, and the TCRdb table lists in-frame clones only, not all of them. The sample gives some 150,000 clones, 84% of which show up once; almost 10% is in the top ten. Sequencing was carried out using peripheral blood. The receptor set was obtained from a woman in her forties or fifties with acute or convalescent COVID-19.

A few counts support this clone. The chain combines TRBV12-3 or TRBV12-4 with TRBJ1-1, with D maybe TRBD1 (5 bases). Trimming shortened V by 3 bases and J by 6 bases, and 11 bases separated the two germline ends. The CDR3 spans 13 residues. CDR3 bases: TGTGCCAGCAGTTTGTCCAGGGCGGCTGAAGCTTTCTTT. Translation gives CASSLSRAAEAFF.

This clone occurred a few times. V is TRBV7-8 and J is TRBJ1-4; maybe TRBD1 (5 bases). CDR3 size: 14 residues. In germline, CDR1 is SGHVS, CDR2 FQNEAQ. V lost 3 bases and J 7 bases, leaving 12 bases between the germline ends. The CDR3 here is CASSFAGKFEKLFF. The DNA for the CDR3 is TGTGCCAGCAGCTTCGCAGGGAAATTTGAAAAACTGTTTTTT.

The chain recombines TRBV7-6 with TRBJ2-1, with 7 bases that match TRBD2. The ends lost 0 bases at V and 9 bases at J; junction bases unmatched: 8. Germline-derived CDR1 and CDR2 are SGHVS and FNYEAQ. CDR3 length: 15 residues. The CDR3 DNA reads as TGTGCCAGCAGCTTAGCGGGAGGGGACGGCGGTGAGCAGTTCTTC. Protein: CASSLAGGDGGEQFF.

The chain recombines TRBV5-1 with TRBJ2-5; the D gene is possibly TRBD2 (7 bases). Germline V gene data show CDR1 as SGHRS and CDR2 as YFSETQ. The CDR3 runs 15 residues. V was pared by 0 bases and J by 5 bases, with 14 bases between. CDR3 bases: TGCGCCAGCAGCTTGGAGGGGGGGCCGAGGGAGACCCAGTACTTC. This codes for CASSLEGGPRETQYF.

This chain connects TRBV2 to TRBJ1-3; TRBD1 might be the D (5 bases). The CDR3 totals 14 residues. CDR1 is SNHLY, CDR2 FYNNEI, per germline. Trimming took 6 bases from V and 0 from J, leaving 9 bases between them. CDR3 region: CASSVRDSGNTIYF. The CDR3 DNA reads TGTGCCAGCAGCGTCAGGGACTCTGGAAACACCATATATTTT. The full variable domain, completed using reference TRBV2 and TRBJ1-3, is EPEVTQTPSHQVTQMGQEVILRCVPISNHLYFYWYRQILGQKVEFLVSFYNNEISEKSEIFDDQFSVERPDGSNFTLKIRSTKLEDSAMYFCASSVRDSGNTIYFGEGSWLTVV.

V gene TRBV2 combines with J gene TRBJ2-7; 7 nucleotides line up with TRBD1. The V gene end was trimmed by 6 bases and the J gene end by 4 bases; junction bases not matched to a gene: 9. This CDR3 has 14 amino acids. Germline CDR1 reads SNHLY; CDR2 reads FYNNEI. In DNA form, the CDR3 reads TGTGCCAGCAGAGCCCGACAGGGCCCTTACGAGCAGTACTTC. It specifies CASRARQGPYEQYF.

The gene calls are TRBV18 and TRBJ2-6; 9 nucleotides agree with TRBD1. Germline CDR1 is KGHSH and CDR2 is LQKENI. V trimming: 0 bases; J trimming: 3 bases; junction bases outside the gene matches: 3. The CDR3 spans 17 residues. For the CDR3, the DNA is TGTGCCAGCTCACCACCACAGGGGGCGGATGGGGCCAACGTCCTGACTTTC. Amino acids: CASSPPQGADGANVLTF.

V is TRBV27 and J is TRBJ1-6; D gene ambiguous. In germline, CDR1 is MNHEY, CDR2 SMNVEV (reference sequence). CDR3 length: 14 amino acids. V shed 2 bases and J shed 10 bases, with 12 bases lying between them. This CDR3 is CASSLGTGYSPLHF. In nucleotides, the CDR3 is TGTGCCAGCAGTTTAGGTACGGGGTACTCACCCCTCCACTTT.

The V and J genes are TRBV11-1 and TRBJ2-1; D perhaps matches TRBD1 (6 bases). Germline CDR1 reads SGHAT; CDR2 reads FQDESV (reference sequence). V lost 5 bases to trimming and J lost 0 bases, with 11 bases between them. The CDR3 consists of 15 residues. The CDR3 nucleotides are TGTGCCAGCAGCGAGACGGACAGCTCCTACAATGAGCAGTTCTTC. Translated, it gives CASSETDSSYNEQFF. The full variable domain, with the rest looked up from reference TRBV11-1 and TRBJ2-1, is EAEVAQSPRYKITEKSQAVAFWCDPISGHATLYWYRQILGQGPELLVQFQDESVVDDSQLPKDRFSAERLKGVDSTLKIQPAELGDSAMYLCASSETDSSYNEQFFGPGTRLTVL.

This clone was counted between two and nine times. A much larger clone differs by one base, so this may be a read error. The sample contains more than one DNA sequence encoding this CDR3. V gene TRBV9 combines with J gene TRBJ2-5; 8 bases match TRBD1. V dropped 0 bases and J dropped 6; count of bases not matched to a gene: 4. The CDR3 loop spans 14 amino acids. Germline lookup yields CDR1 SGDLS and CDR2 YYNGEE. CDR3 in amino acids: CASSVEDRVKTQYF. The CDR3 region has the DNA TGTGCCAGCAGCGTAGAGGACAGGGTGAAGACCCAGTACTTC.

V and J are TRBV3-1 (or the pseudogene TRBV3-2) and TRBJ2-1; 8 nucleotides match TRBD2. The germline V gene has CDR1 LGHDT and CDR2 YNNKEL (reference sequence). This CDR3 region has 18 residues. The junction had 8 bases not matched to a gene; V was cut back by 0 bases and J by 1 base. The DNA of the CDR3 is TGTGCCAGCAGCCAAGATTACAGCGGGAGTTTATCCTACAATGAGCAGTTCTTC. As protein: CASSQDYSGSLSYNEQFF.

This chain links TRBV6-2 or TRBV6-3 with TRBJ2-2; D not certain. The CDR3 loop spans 16 amino acids. V lost 4 bases to trimming and J lost 4 bases, with 16 bases between them. From germline, CDR1 is MNHEY and CDR2 SVGEGT. CDR3 amino acids: CASSLAFRVRTGELFF. CDR3 DNA: TGTGCCAGCAGTTTGGCGTTCCGGGTACGCACCGGGGAGCTGTTTTTT.

This chain links TRBV7-9 with TRBJ2-1; 8 bases map to TRBD2. Germline V lookup: CDR1 SEHNR, CDR2 FQNEAQ (reference sequence). Trimming at V came to 5 bases and at J to 2 bases, leaving 8 bases not matched to a gene. CDR3 length: 16 residues. Here the CDR3 reads CASSPAGGATYNEQFF. DNA for the CDR3: TGTGCCAGCAGCCCCGCCGGGGGGGCCACCTACAATGAGCAGTTCTTC.

The chain joins TRBV4-1 to TRBJ2-1; the match to TRBD2 covers 8 bases. CDR3 length: 16 amino acids. Losses at the gene ends were 2 bases for V and 2 bases for J; bases not matched to a gene: 5. CDR1 and CDR2 from the germline V gene are MGHRA and YSYEKL. The CDR3 DNA reads as TGCGCCAGCAGCCAAAATAGCGGGGCAGCCTACAATGAGCAGTTCTTC. Translated: CASSQNSGAAYNEQFF.

Only one count was recorded for this clone. The CDR3 DNA sequence: TGTGCCAGTAGTATAAGAGGTCTAGCGGGACCAGCTGGGGAGCTGTTTTTT. This encodes CASSIRGLAGPAGELFF. The chain recombines TRBV19 with TRBJ2-2; TRBD2 agrees at 9 bases. CDR1 LNHDA and CDR2 SQIVND come from the germline V gene (reference sequence). The CDR3 totals 17 residues. V dropped 2 bases and J dropped 8; count of bases not matched to a gene: 12.

The chain joins TRBV2 to TRBJ2-5, with D possibly TRBD2 on 6 matching bases. CDR3 length: 14 residues. Trimming left V 6 bases short and J 5 bases short, with 16 bases between. Germline CDR1 is SNHLY and CDR2 is FYNNEI. In DNA, the CDR3 is TGTGCCAGCAGCCCCAGGGCAGGAGGGGAGACCCAGTACTTC. Encoded protein: CASSPRAGGETQYF.

This clone was counted a few times. The chain is built from TRBV18 and TRBJ1-2; the D is unclear. CDR1 KGHSH and CDR2 LQKENI come from the germline V gene. This CDR3 has 14 residues. With 0 bases removed from V and 2 bases from J, the gap between germline ends came to 7 bases. CDR3 DNA: TGTGCCAGCTCACCACCGGGAGGAAACTATGGCTACACCTTC. It yields the protein CASSPPGGNYGYTF.

This chain links TRBV6-5 with TRBJ2-1; perhaps TRBD2 as D (6 bases). From germline, CDR1 is MNHEY and CDR2 SVGAGI. V was pared by 8 bases and J by 5 bases, with 13 bases between. The CDR3 contains 13 residues. CDR3 amino acids: CASYGSLHNEQFF. CDR3 nucleotide sequence: TGTGCCAGCTACGGGAGTCTCCACAATGAGCAGTTCTTC.

This chain links TRBV7-3 with TRBJ2-7, with 9 bases lining up with TRBD1. The J segment lost 2 bases and the V segment lost 7 bases, leaving 6 bases of the junction unmatched. Per germline, CDR1 SGHTA and CDR2 FQGTGA. This CDR3 spans 14 amino acids. CDR3 sequence: CASKRTGDTYEQYF. As DNA, the CDR3 is TGTGCCAGCAAACGGACAGGGGATACCTACGAGCAGTACTTC.

A single count supports this clone. This chain joins TRBV13 and TRBJ2-3; D may be TRBD2 (6 bases). Germline V gene sequence: CDR1 PRHDT, CDR2 FYEKMQ (reference sequence). Trimming cost V 8 bases and J 2 bases, with 11 bases left between them. The CDR3 is made up of 13 amino acids. CDR3: CASSGESTDTQYF. DNA for the CDR3: TGTGCCAGCTCGGGAGAATCCACAGATACGCAGTATTTT. Full variable domain (missing parts from reference TRBV13 and TRBJ2-3): AAGVIQSPRHLIKEKRETATLKCYPIPRHDTVYWYQQGPGQDPQFLISFYEKMQSDKGSIPDRFSAQQFSDYHSELNMSSLELGDSALYFCASSGESTDTQYFGPGTRLTVL.

This clone was found once. The chain couples TRBV5-6 to TRBJ2-5; 9 bases match TRBD1. Germline V CDR1 and CDR2: SGHDT, YYEEEE. This CDR3 spans 13 amino acids. V trimming: 4 bases; J trimming: 5 bases; junction bases outside the gene matches: 3. In DNA form, the CDR3 reads TGTGCCAGCAGCCGGACAGGGGTGGAGACCCAGTACTTC. Residues: CASSRTGVETQYF.

This clone was seen a handful of times. V gene TRBV6-2 or TRBV6-3 combines with J gene TRBJ2-1, with a tentative D call TRBD2 (5 bases). Looked up from germline, CDR1 is MNHEY and CDR2 is SVGEGT. V was cut by 6 bases and J by 8 bases, with 11 bases left in between. This CDR3 is built from 12 residues. In DNA, the CDR3 is TGTGCCAGCAGCGGGGAGCGCGATGAGCAGTTCTTC. Its protein is CASSGERDEQFF.

This CDR3 is CASSQETGGEARGYGYTF. As DNA, the CDR3 is TGCGCCAGCAGCCAAGAGACAGGGGGCGAGGCGCGGGGCTATGGCTACACCTTC. This chain uses TRBV4-1 with TRBJ1-2, with 10 bases matching TRBD1. The germline gives CDR1 MGHRA, CDR2 YSYEKL. The junction had 11 bases not matched to a gene; V was cut back by 0 bases and J by 4 bases. The CDR3 spans 18 residues.

This clone has more than one count but fewer than ten. J is TRBJ1-3 and V is TRBV9; D is ambiguous. V was cut by 1 base and J by 8 bases, with 13 bases left in between. This CDR3 comprises 14 residues. CDR1 and CDR2 (germline): SGDLS, YYNGEE. CDR3 loop: CASSVLKRMDTIYF. The CDR3 bases are TGTGCCAGCAGCGTATTAAAGAGGATGGACACCATATATTTT.

The gene calls are TRBV28 and TRBJ2-7; possible D gene TRBD1, 5 bases. Germline V gene lookup returns CDR1 MDHEN and CDR2 SYDVKM. The ends were cut back, 5 bases at V and 7 bases at J, with 12 bases in the middle. This CDR3 is built from 12 residues. CDR3 loop: CASSQQGFEQYF. The DNA of the CDR3 is TGTGCCAGCAGTCAGCAGGGTTTTGAGCAGTACTTC.